This T cell receptor beta chain stems from a study of blood T cells in healthy people across ages. Study-level information: Using template switching, researchers captured about one barcoded beta molecule for each two T cells.

A note on this clonotype: Its antigen is still unknown.

A minimum of 5.5 micrograms of total RNA was extracted per sample. General observations from the study: TCR beta diversity, measured per million T cells, fell in a roughly linear way with age.

Combining a sample-barcoded 5' primer with a J-beta primer mix, a second PCR ran for roughly 6 to 11 cycles. TCRdb recomputed calls from the 5' RACE reads with MiXCR, one row per CDR3 protein. Of about 1,000,000 distinct CDR3 sequences detected, more than 40% appear once; the ten largest clones hold approximately 20%. The CDR3 contains 17 residues. Germline lookup yields CDR1 DFQATT and CDR2 SNEGSKA (reference sequence). V lost 1 base, J lost 5 bases, and 13 bases stayed unmatched. Material: blood. V is TRBV20-1 and J is TRBJ2-3, with 9 bases lining up with TRBD2. The sequence was collected from a woman in her sixties in good health. DNA of the CDR3: TGCAGTGCTAGAGGTTCCTTGGTAGCGGGAGCTGTAGATACGCAGTATTTT. Its protein product is CSARGSLVAGAVDTQYF.